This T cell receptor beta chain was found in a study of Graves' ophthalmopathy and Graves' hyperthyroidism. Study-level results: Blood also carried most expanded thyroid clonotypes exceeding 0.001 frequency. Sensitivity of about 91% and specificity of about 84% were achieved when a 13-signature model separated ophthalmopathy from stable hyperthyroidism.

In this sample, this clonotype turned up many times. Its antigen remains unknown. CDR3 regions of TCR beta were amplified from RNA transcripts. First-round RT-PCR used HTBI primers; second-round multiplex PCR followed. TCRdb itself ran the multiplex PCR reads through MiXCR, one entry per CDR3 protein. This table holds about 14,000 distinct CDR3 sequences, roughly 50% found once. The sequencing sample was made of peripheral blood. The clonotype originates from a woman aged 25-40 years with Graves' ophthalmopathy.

CDR3 amino acids: CSASYREGNGYTF. The CDR3 DNA follows: TGCAGCGCATCCTACAGGGAGGGGAATGGCTACACCTTC. The genes are TRBV29-1 and TRBJ1-2; tentatively, D is TRBD1 (6 bases). V dropped 7 bases and J dropped 6 bases, with 18 bases sitting between them. This CDR3 comprises 13 residues. Per germline, CDR1 SQVTM and CDR2 ANQGSEA.